These 21 T cell receptor beta chains were all obtained from the same sample, sequenced in a study of monozygotic twins with inflammatory bowel disease. TCRdb re-called the 5' RACE reads and gives one entry per CDR3 protein, without DNA. The sample totals 150,000 to 200,000 distinct CDR3 sequences. The sequenced sample consisted of blood. These receptors were obtained from a human donor with ulcerative colitis or Crohn's disease, or a healthy co-twin of an affected twin (not recorded which).

The chain has TRBV6-2 or TRBV6-3 and TRBJ2-1. The CDR3 is made up of 14 amino acids. Per the germline V gene, CDR1 is MNHEY and CDR2 is SVGEGT. The CDR3 loop reads CASSHRTLYNEQFF.

The chain carries TRBV12-3 or TRBV12-4 and TRBJ2-7; checking the TCRdb D call of TRBD1 is not possible without DNA. The CDR3 is 14 residues long. The CDR3 sequence is CASSSRQVPYEQYF.

The chain links TRBV4-3 to TRBJ2-1; TCRdb outputs TRBD2, but without DNA this stays unchecked. The CDR3 has 15 residues. CDR1 LGHNA and CDR2 YSLEER come from the germline V gene. The CDR3 reads CASSFGTSGRNEQFF.

The chain couples TRBV4-3 to TRBJ2-5; as DNA is missing, the TRBD2 call by TCRdb cannot be tested. The CDR3 loop spans 16 amino acids. The germline gives CDR1 LGHNA, CDR2 YSLEER. The CDR3 is CASSQRLAGFRETQYF.

The V and J genes are TRBV4-2 and TRBJ2-5; TCRdb picks TRBD2, but there is no DNA to check that call. The CDR3 has 14 amino acids. Germline assignment: CDR1 LGHNA and CDR2 YNFKEQ. CDR3: CASSQVGSPETQYF.

V usage is TRBV7-8 and J usage is TRBJ1-5. The CDR3 spans 15 residues. Germline CDR1 reads SGHVS; CDR2 reads FQNEAQ. This CDR3 is CASSLRRFDNQPQHF.

V and J are TRBV29-1 and TRBJ1-1. The CDR3 runs to 12 residues. Germline lookup yields CDR1 SQVTM and CDR2 ANQGSEA. CDR3: CSVGRGTTEAFF.

The chain has TRBV5-4 and TRBJ2-2; TCRdb picks TRBD1, but there is no DNA to check that call. The CDR3 loop spans 16 amino acids. Germline assignment: CDR1 SGHNT and CDR2 YYREEE (reference sequence). The CDR3 sequence: CASSSGQGAGTGELFF.

The chain employs TRBV19 and TRBJ2-2; TCRdb reports TRBD2, a call that lacks DNA to check it against. The CDR3 covers 17 residues. Germline CDR1 is LNHDA and CDR2 is SQIVND (reference sequence). The CDR3: CASIETRLPGDTGELFF.

The chain has TRBV27 and TRBJ2-1; the D call from TCRdb, TRBD1, cannot be confirmed without DNA. The CDR3 is made up of 14 amino acids. Per germline, CDR1 MNHEY and CDR2 SMNVEV (reference sequence). CDR3 loop: CASTLGGGYNEQFF.

The rearrangement uses TRBV7-2 and TRBJ2-5; TCRdb returns TRBD1, unconfirmable since there is no DNA. The CDR3 extends over 16 amino acids. Germline loops: CDR1 SGHTA, CDR2 FQGNSA. CDR3: CASSDNRDRGRETQYF.

The chain carries TRBV5-1 and TRBJ1-1; TCRdb selects TRBD1, and the lack of DNA leaves this call unchecked. Germline V gene sequence: CDR1 SGHRS, CDR2 YFSETQ. The CDR3 is 15 amino acids. CDR3 amino acids: CASSPTGLLNTEAFF.

The gene calls are TRBV29-1 and TRBJ2-7; TCRdb's D call, TRBD1, is unchecked because there is no DNA. Germline V gives CDR1 SQVTM, CDR2 ANQGSEA. This CDR3 spans 13 amino acids. The chain's CDR3 is CSVETGESYEQYF.

V and J are TRBV7-2 and TRBJ2-3; absent DNA, TCRdb's TRBD2 call cannot be checked. Per germline, CDR1 SGHTA and CDR2 FQGNSA. The CDR3 consists of 14 residues. CDR3 residues: CASGEGGGVITQYF.

The rearrangement uses TRBV4-1 and TRBJ1-6; TCRdb indicates TRBD1, and absent DNA this call remains unverified. The CDR3 covers 19 residues. Germline V gene data show CDR1 as MGHRA and CDR2 as YSYEKL. Here the CDR3 reads CASSHKGGGQGLLNSPLHF.

The V gene is TRBV29-1, the J gene TRBJ1-1; TCRdb gives TRBD1 as the D gene, but with no DNA this cannot be confirmed. CDR3 length: 13 residues. Germline V lookup: CDR1 SQVTM, CDR2 ANQGSEA. CDR3 loop: CSVQGQGPHQAFF. The full variable domain, in which reference TRBV29-1 and TRBJ1-1 provide the parts outside the CDR3, is SAVISQKPSRDICQRGTSLTIQCQVDSQVTMMFWYRQQPGQSLTLIATANQGSEATYESGFVIDKFPISRPNLTFSTLTVSNMSPEDSSIYLCSVQGQGPHQAFFGQGTRLTVV.

The chain couples TRBV6-1 to TRBJ2-7. Germline values: CDR1 MNHNS, CDR2 SASEGT. The CDR3 is made up of 12 amino acids. The CDR3 loop reads CASSERFDEQYF.

The chain recombines TRBV5-1 with TRBJ2-5; absent DNA, TCRdb's TRBD2 call cannot be checked. The length of the CDR3 is 16 residues. Germline CDR1 SGHRS, CDR2 YFSETQ. CDR3 amino acids: CASSEVLAGEGETQYF.

This chain joins TRBV4-3 and TRBJ2-1; TCRdb's assignment of TRBD2 cannot be checked, as there is no DNA. This CDR3 has 13 amino acids. Germline CDR1 reads LGHNA; CDR2 reads YSLEER. The CDR3 sequence: CASSQDLGGPQFF.

The chain joins TRBV27 to TRBJ1-1. The germline gives CDR1 MNHEY, CDR2 SMNVEV (reference sequence). This CDR3 region has 13 residues. This chain's CDR3 is CASSFQWDTEAFF.

The chain carries TRBV5-1 and TRBJ2-1; TCRdb's D gene call, TRBD1, goes unchecked for lack of DNA. The V gene's germline CDR1 is SGHRS and CDR2 YFSETQ. This CDR3 is 15 amino acids long. This chain's CDR3 is CASSGSGTIYNEQFF.